The 25 T cell receptor beta chains below were found in one sample sequenced in a study of memory B cells and T cells in multiple sclerosis (dated by TCRdb to the late 2010s). The receptor library was made with the immunoSEQ multiplex PCR assay. TCRdb retrieved this table from immuneACCESS and kept in-frame rearrangements only. Not all clones are present; in checked studies, unresolved V genes account for under half, and no reason is known for the remainder. In all, the sample holds fewer than 15,000 clones, and more than 65% of those were seen once. Roughly 2.2% of the sample goes to the ten largest clones. Sequencing was done on a sample of memory (CD45RO+) CD4+ T cells from blood. The cell subset or site tag for this specimen amounts to: CD45RO+ memory T cells sorted from peripheral blood. The receptors were gathered from a human donor with multiple sclerosis.

The chain joins TRBV2 to TRBJ2-7, with D perhaps TRBD2 (6 bases). The CDR3 length is 14 residues. Trimming cost V 8 bases and J 5 bases, with 19 bases left between them. The germline V gene encodes CDR1 SNHLY and CDR2 FYNNEI. CDR3 in amino acids: CASGLGGNSNEQYF. CDR3 coding DNA: TGTGCCAGCGGGCTCGGAGGGAATAGCAACGAGCAGTACTTC.

The V gene is TRBV5-1, the J gene TRBJ2-7, with D possibly matching TRBD1 (5 bases). The ends were cut back, 0 bases at V and 4 bases at J, with 8 bases in the middle. This CDR3 contains 13 residues. From germline, CDR1 is SGHRS and CDR2 YFSETQ. The CDR3 protein is CASSLGDRYEQYF. The CDR3 DNA follows: TGCGCCAGCAGCTTGGGAGACAGATACGAGCAGTACTTC. Full variable domain (rest looked up from reference TRBV5-1 and TRBJ2-7): KAGVTQTPRYLIKTRGQQVTLSCSPISGHRSVSWYQQTPGQGLQFLFEYFSETQRNKGNFPGRFSGRQFSNSRSEMNVSTLELGDSALYLCASSLGDRYEQYFGPGTRLTVT.

This chain links TRBV28 with TRBJ2-3, with D maybe TRBD2 (6 bases). CDR3 length: 11 residues. The germline gives CDR1 MDHEN, CDR2 SYDVKM. The ends were cut back, 5 bases at V and 9 bases at J, with 9 bases in the middle. CDR3 region: CASSPSATQYF. The CDR3 nucleotides read TGTGCCAGCAGTCCTAGCGCCACGCAGTATTTT.

This chain joins TRBV21-1 and TRBJ2-7; the table's D call, TRBD1, was not checked against the DNA. TRBV21-1 constitutes a pseudogene. The CDR3 consists of 14 residues. The CDR3 nucleotides read TGTGCCAGCAGCAAAGGGGGCACCACCTACGAGCAGTACTTC. It yields the protein CASSKGGTTYEQYF.

The chain uses TRBV2 and TRBJ1-1; D not certain. V lost 7 bases and J lost 0, with 9 bases in between. This CDR3 spans 13 amino acids. From germline, CDR1 is SNHLY and CDR2 FYNNEI. In nucleotides, the CDR3 is TGTGCCAGCAAGGAGAATATGAACACTGAAGCTTTCTTT. Protein sequence: CASKENMNTEAFF.

Only a few counts were recorded for this clone. The rearrangement uses TRBV4-1 and TRBJ1-1; D not resolved. V was pared by 4 bases and J by 5 bases, with 14 bases between. The CDR3 spans 14 residues. Germline lookup yields CDR1 MGHRA and CDR2 YSYEKL. In DNA, the CDR3 is TGCGCCAGCAGCCGAGGTGGCGGGTTAACTGAAGCTTTCTTT. Protein sequence: CASSRGGGLTEAFF.

V usage is TRBV10-3 and J usage is TRBJ2-3; 7 nucleotides match TRBD2. CDR1 is ENHRY and CDR2 is SYGVKD in the germline V gene. CDR3 length: 12 residues. V lost 11 bases to trimming and J lost 5 bases; unmatched junction nucleotides: 7. The CDR3 region has the DNA TGTGCCCTGGGAGGGTCCGGAGATACGCAGTATTTT. Its protein is CALGGSGDTQYF.

The chain combines TRBV6-5 with TRBJ2-1; 10 bases match TRBD2. CDR1 is MNHEY, CDR2 SVGAGI, per germline. V lost 8 bases, J lost 10 bases, and 5 bases stayed unmatched. This CDR3 contains 12 residues. CDR3 DNA: TGTGCCAGCGGCAGTAGCGGGGGGGAGCAGTTCTTC. Its protein is CASGSSGGEQFF.

This clone turned up a few times. The rearrangement uses TRBV2 and TRBJ2-7; the D gene is possibly TRBD2 (5 bases). Trimming left V 8 bases short and J 7 bases short, with 24 bases between. Germline CDR1 and CDR2: SNHLY and FYNNEI. The CDR3 spans 15 residues. CDR3 loop: CASDVVGASRDEQYF. CDR3 nucleotides: TGTGCCAGCGATGTCGTAGGCGCCTCTCGGGATGAGCAGTACTTC.

V and J are TRBV4-2 and TRBJ2-5, with D possibly matching TRBD2 (7 bases). The J call may be in error: the DNA end matches TRBJ2-7 better. The CDR3 covers 15 residues. From germline, CDR1 is LGHNA and CDR2 YNFKEQ. CDR3 DNA sequence: TGTGCCAGCAGCCAAGATACAGGGAGGGGCTACGAGCAGTACTTC. Translated, it gives CASSQDTGRGYEQYF.

The V gene is TRBV7-6, the J gene TRBJ1-3; D remains ambiguous. From germline, CDR1 is SGHVS and CDR2 FNYEAQ. There are 15 residues in the CDR3. The germline V and J ends were trimmed by 5 bases and 0 bases, with 11 bases remaining between them. CDR3 region: CASSPTGDSGNTIYF. The CDR3 region has the DNA TGTGCCAGCAGCCCTACCGGGGACTCTGGAAACACCATATATTTT. Variable domain in full (rest from reference TRBV7-6 and TRBJ1-3): GAGVSQSPRYKVTKRGQDVALRCDPISGHVSLYWYRQALGQGPEFLTYFNYEAQQDKSGLPNDRFSAERPEGSISTLTIQRTEQRDSAMYRCASSPTGDSGNTIYFGEGSWLTVV.

This chain joins TRBV11-2 and TRBJ2-7; D not certain. Germline assignment: CDR1 SGHAT and CDR2 FQNNGV. The CDR3 has 12 amino acids. The V end lost 0 bases, the J end lost 13 bases, and 13 bases lay between the germline ends. CDR3 DNA sequence: TGTGCCAGCAGCTTAGAGGGCGTAAGGTTTTACTTC. Its protein product is CASSLEGVRFYF.

V is TRBV14 and J is TRBJ2-6; D gene ambiguous. Germline V gives CDR1 SGHDN, CDR2 FVKESK. The CDR3 contains 13 residues. Trimming took 3 bases from V and 4 from J, leaving 4 bases between them. CDR3 in DNA: TGTGCCAGCAGCCAGTCGGGGGCCAACGTCCTGACTTTC. It specifies CASSQSGANVLTF.

This clone came up once. The chain has TRBV4-1 and TRBJ2-2; 8 nucleotides align to TRBD2. CDR1 is MGHRA and CDR2 is YSYEKL in the germline V gene. Germline trimming cut 0 bases from V and 0 bases from J; bases unmatched to any gene: 3. The CDR3 contains 17 residues. The CDR3 is CASSQDSGLANTGELFF. The DNA of the CDR3 is TGCGCCAGCAGCCAAGATTCGGGACTAGCGAACACCGGGGAGCTGTTTTTT.

The chain employs TRBV19 and TRBJ1-2, with D unclear. CDR1 and CDR2 (germline): LNHDA, SQIVND (reference sequence). Between the trimmed V and J ends, which lost 6 bases and 0 bases, there was a span of 14 bases. The CDR3 runs to 15 residues. The CDR3 spells CASSPGRAANYGYTF. Here the CDR3 DNA reads TGTGCCAGTAGCCCGGGGAGGGCTGCTAACTATGGCTACACCTTC.

This sequence joins TRBV5-1 and TRBJ2-7; TRBD2 is a possible D gene (5 bases). CDR1 SGHRS and CDR2 YFSETQ come from the germline V gene. Trimming left V 3 bases short and J 2 bases short, with 12 bases between. The CDR3 consists of 14 residues. CDR3 nucleotides: TGCGCCAGCAGCTCCGGACTTTTTGCCTACGAGCAGTACTTC. It encodes CASSSGLFAYEQYF.

This clone was seen a single time. This CDR3 reads CSARLAAYEQYF. The CDR3 DNA follows: TGCAGCGCAAGACTAGCGGCCTACGAGCAGTACTTC. This sequence joins TRBV29-1 and TRBJ2-7, with 9 positions matching TRBD2. This CDR3 is built from 12 residues. After removal of 7 bases from V and 2 bases from J, the junction contained 3 bases not matched to a gene. Looked up from germline, CDR1 is SQVTM and CDR2 is ANQGSEA.

CDR3 sequence (DNA): TGCGCCAGCAGTGTAGCGGGGAGCCAAGAGACCCAGTACTTC. Its protein product is CASSVAGSQETQYF. The rearrangement links TRBV5-1 to TRBJ2-5, with 8 bases lining up with TRBD2. The V gene end was trimmed by 5 bases and the J gene end by 1 base; junction bases not matched to a gene: 4. Germline V lookup: CDR1 SGHRS, CDR2 YFSETQ. The CDR3 is 14 amino acids.

This chain's CDR3 is CASSQDTTGISGYTF. CDR3 nucleotide sequence: TGCGCCAGCAGCCAAGATACGACAGGGATTAGTGGCTACACCTTC. The J gene is TRBJ1-2, the V gene TRBV4-1; 7 bases agree with TRBD1. From germline, CDR1 is MGHRA and CDR2 YSYEKL. The CDR3 contains 15 residues. The V segment lost 0 bases and the J segment 7 bases; nucleotides outside the gene matches: 8.

This clone came up a few times. V is TRBV20-1 and J is TRBJ2-7; no clear D gene. Germline loops: CDR1 DFQATT, CDR2 SNEGSKA (reference sequence). CDR3 length: 11 residues. V lost 3 bases, J lost 4 bases, and 7 bases lay in between. The CDR3 DNA reads as TGCAGTGCTAGTCGGAGTTACGAGCAGTACTTC. Translated, it gives CSASRSYEQYF.

This chain connects TRBV28 to TRBJ2-7; D gene ambiguous. The germline V and J ends were trimmed by 6 bases and 6 bases, with 9 bases remaining between them. This CDR3 is 11 amino acids long. CDR1 is MDHEN and CDR2 is SYDVKM in the germline V gene. CDR3 nucleotides: TGTGCCAGCAGCCTGTTTTTCGAGCAGTACTTC. It encodes CASSLFFEQYF.

The chain carries TRBV25-1 and TRBJ2-1; 10 positions match TRBD1. This CDR3 has 16 residues. Trimming removed 6 bases from V and 3 bases from J; junction bases left unmatched: 8. Germline CDR1 reads MGHDK; CDR2 reads SYGVNS. The CDR3 sequence is CASSPRTGGNYNEQFF. The CDR3 nucleotides read TGTGCCAGCAGCCCCAGGACAGGGGGAAACTACAATGAGCAGTTCTTC.

The chain links TRBV10-3 to TRBJ1-5, with 8 bases identical to TRBD1. This CDR3 is 16 amino acids long. Germline values: CDR1 ENHRY, CDR2 SYGVKD. V gave up 4 bases and J gave up 4 bases; unmatched junction bases: 9. DNA of the CDR3: TGTGCCATCAGTGGATCGACAGGGGAAGGAAATCAGCCCCAGCATTTT. Amino acid sequence: CAISGSTGEGNQPQHF.

The V call is TRBV5-1, the J call TRBJ1-4; 7 nucleotides match TRBD1. Germline assignment: CDR1 SGHRS and CDR2 YFSETQ. Germline trimming cut 4 bases from V and 4 bases from J; bases unmatched to any gene: 4. The CDR3 runs 14 residues. CDR3 protein: CASSTGTVNEKLFF. CDR3 bases: TGCGCCAGCAGCACCGGGACAGTTAATGAAAAACTGTTTTTT.

The sample holds a few counts of this clone. The J gene is TRBJ2-1, the V gene TRBV4-2, with TRBD2 as a possible D gene (5 bases). Germline CDR1 reads LGHNA; CDR2 reads YNFKEQ. The CDR3 consists of 14 residues. The V end lost 4 bases, the J end lost 4 bases, and 11 bases lay between the germline ends. The chain's CDR3 is CASSLSGAYNEQFF. DNA of the CDR3: TGTGCCAGCAGCCTAAGCGGAGCTTACAATGAGCAGTTCTTC.